The 10 T cell receptor beta chains below come from one sample, sequenced in a study of CD8 T cells in ankylosing spondylitis. One entry per CDR3 protein, called by TCRdb with MiXCR from the 5' RACE reads. The sample yields 250,000 or so distinct CDR3 sequences, approximately 20% seen once. The sample comprised blood, either unsorted or a sorted T cell fraction (not recorded which). These receptors were obtained from a male donor with ankylosing spondylitis or in good health (not recorded which).

The sample holds a few counts of this clonotype. V usage is TRBV4-1 and J usage is TRBJ2-1, with TRBD2 as a possible D gene (6 bases). V shed 4 bases and J shed 0 bases, with 13 bases lying between them. Germline V gene data show CDR1 as MGHRA and CDR2 as YSYEKL. The CDR3 totals 16 residues. Here the CDR3 reads CASSLGLYSSYNEQFF. The CDR3 DNA reads TGCGCCAGCAGCCTGGGACTGTACAGCTCCTACAATGAGCAGTTCTTC.

This chain's CDR3 is CASSPPLAGVGEQFF. Here the CDR3 DNA reads TGTGCCAGCAGCCCGCCCCTAGCGGGAGTGGGCGAGCAGTTCTTC. The chain joins TRBV13 to TRBJ2-1, with 10 bases matching TRBD2. CDR3 length: 15 residues. Looked up from germline, CDR1 is PRHDT and CDR2 is FYEKMQ (reference sequence). The V and J ends lost 5 bases and 10 bases, in that order; junction bases with no gene match: 11. The full variable domain, completed using reference TRBV13 and TRBJ2-1, is AAGVIQSPRHLIKEKRETATLKCYPIPRHDTVYWYQQGPGQDPQFLISFYEKMQSDKGSIPDRFSAQQFSDYHSELNMSSLELGDSALYFCASSPPLAGVGEQFFGPGTRLTVL.

The J gene is TRBJ2-1, the V gene TRBV27; weak D call: TRBD1 (5 bases). CDR3 size: 15 residues. Trimming stripped 4 bases from V and 6 bases from J, with 16 bases between. CDR1 is MNHEY and CDR2 is SMNVEV in the germline V gene (reference sequence). The CDR3 region is CASSYGAMSLNEQFF. The CDR3 DNA is TGTGCCAGCAGTTATGGGGCAATGAGCCTCAATGAGCAGTTCTTC.

The V and J genes are TRBV12-3 or TRBV12-4 and TRBJ1-5, with 7 bases aligning to TRBD1. CDR3 length equals 15 residues. The ends lost 5 bases at V and 1 base at J; junction bases unmatched: 5. The CDR3 nucleotides are TGTGCCAGCAGTACAGGGGCGGAGAGCAATCAGCCCCAGCATTTT. It is translated as CASSTGAESNQPQHF.

The chain carries TRBV27 and TRBJ2-7, with D unclear. This CDR3 region has 17 residues. Per the germline V gene, CDR1 is MNHEY and CDR2 is SMNVEV (reference sequence). V gave up 6 bases and J gave up 2 bases, with 23 bases separating them. As DNA, the CDR3 is TGTGCCAGCAGCGACTCACCCGACATTCCGCCCCCCTACGAGCAGTACTTC. This translates into CASSDSPDIPPPYEQYF.

This clonotype showed up just a few times. The rearrangement joins TRBV9 to TRBJ2-1; maybe TRBD2 (6 bases). Germline V lookup: CDR1 SGDLS, CDR2 YYNGEE. CDR3 length: 15 amino acids. V shed 0 bases and J shed 2 bases, with 9 bases lying between them. In DNA form, the CDR3 reads TGTGCCAGCAGCGTAGGGAGGGTAGCCTACAATGAGCAGTTCTTC. It specifies CASSVGRVAYNEQFF.

This clonotype was picked up a small number of times. The CDR3 protein is CASRLAEKAGELFF. The CDR3 nucleotides read TGCGCCAGCAGACTAGCGGAAAAGGCCGGGGAGCTGTTTTTT. The chain recombines TRBV5-1 with TRBJ2-2; the match to TRBD2 covers 8 bases. Germline CDR1 reads SGHRS; CDR2 reads YFSETQ. V lost 5 bases and J lost 6; bases outside the gene matches: 6. This CDR3 contains 14 residues.

This clonotype was counted a single time. This chain uses TRBV10-3 with TRBJ2-2; maybe TRBD1 (6 bases). With 8 bases removed from V and 1 base from J, the gap between germline ends came to 8 bases. The CDR3 runs to 13 residues. CDR1 is ENHRY and CDR2 is SYGVKD in the germline V gene. The DNA of the CDR3 is TGTGCCATCCCGGACAGGAACACCGGGGAGCTGTTTTTT. This encodes CAIPDRNTGELFF.

This clonotype showed up many times. The V and J genes are TRBV10-3 and TRBJ1-2; D call uncertain. This CDR3 spans 16 amino acids. Germline V CDR1 and CDR2: ENHRY, SYGVKD. The ends were cut back, 5 bases at V and 7 bases at J, with 23 bases in the middle. The CDR3, as DNA: TGTGCCATCAGTTTTACCGAGTTAGACCCTGAGGGTGGCTACACCTTC. As protein: CAISFTELDPEGGYTF.

The chain links TRBV3-1 to TRBJ1-2; D is possibly TRBD1 (6 bases). The V end lost 1 base, the J end lost 5 bases, and 17 bases lay between the germline ends. There are 16 residues in the CDR3. Looked up from germline, CDR1 is LGHDT and CDR2 is YNNKEL (reference sequence). The CDR3 DNA sequence: TGTGCCAGCAGCCAAGCTTTAGAGCAGGGGCTGTATGGCTACACCTTC. Its translation is CASSQALEQGLYGYTF.